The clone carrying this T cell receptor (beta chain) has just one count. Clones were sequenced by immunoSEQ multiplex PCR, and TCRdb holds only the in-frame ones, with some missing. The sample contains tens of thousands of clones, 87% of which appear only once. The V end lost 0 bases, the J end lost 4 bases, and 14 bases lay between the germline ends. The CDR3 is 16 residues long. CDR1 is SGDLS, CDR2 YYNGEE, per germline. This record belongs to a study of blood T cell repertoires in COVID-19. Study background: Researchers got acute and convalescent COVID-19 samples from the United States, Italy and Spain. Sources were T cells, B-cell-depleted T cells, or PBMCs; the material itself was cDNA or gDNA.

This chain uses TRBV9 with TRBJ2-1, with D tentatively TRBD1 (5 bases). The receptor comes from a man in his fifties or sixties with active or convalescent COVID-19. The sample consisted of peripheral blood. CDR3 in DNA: TGTGCCAGCAGCGTAGGAGACCTAGGGGCTTACAATGAGCAGTTCTTC. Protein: CASSVGDLGAYNEQFF.